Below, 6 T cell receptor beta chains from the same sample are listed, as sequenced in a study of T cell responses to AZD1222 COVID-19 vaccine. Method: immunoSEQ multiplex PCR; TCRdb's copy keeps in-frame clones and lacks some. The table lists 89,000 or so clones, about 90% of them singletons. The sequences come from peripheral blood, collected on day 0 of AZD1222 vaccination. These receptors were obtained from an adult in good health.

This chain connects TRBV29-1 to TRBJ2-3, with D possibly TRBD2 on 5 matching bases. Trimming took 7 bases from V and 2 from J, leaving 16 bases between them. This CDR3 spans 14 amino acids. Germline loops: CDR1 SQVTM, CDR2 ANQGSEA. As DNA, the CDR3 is TGCAGCGCCGCCAAAGGGAGTTACACAGATACGCAGTATTTT. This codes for CSAAKGSYTDTQYF.

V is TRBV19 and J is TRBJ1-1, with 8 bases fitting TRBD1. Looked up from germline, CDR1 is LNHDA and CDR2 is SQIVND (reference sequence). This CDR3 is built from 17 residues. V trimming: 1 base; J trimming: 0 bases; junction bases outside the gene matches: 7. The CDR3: CASSIVSGQAMNTEAFF. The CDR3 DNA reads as TGTGCCAGTAGTATAGTCTCGGGACAGGCCATGAACACTGAAGCTTTCTTT.

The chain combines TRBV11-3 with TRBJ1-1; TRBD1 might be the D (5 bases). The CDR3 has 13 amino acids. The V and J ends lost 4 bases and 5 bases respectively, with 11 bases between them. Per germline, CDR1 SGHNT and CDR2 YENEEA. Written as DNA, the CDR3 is TGTGCCAGCAGCTCAGGGATCCGAACTGAAGCTTTCTTT. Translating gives CASSSGIRTEAFF.

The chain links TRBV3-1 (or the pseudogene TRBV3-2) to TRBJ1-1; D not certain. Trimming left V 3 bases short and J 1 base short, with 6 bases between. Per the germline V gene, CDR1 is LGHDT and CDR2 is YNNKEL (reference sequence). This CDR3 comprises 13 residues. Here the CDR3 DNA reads TGTGCCAGCAGCCAGGCAGGGAACACTGAAGCTTTCTTT. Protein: CASSQAGNTEAFF.

The CDR3 reads CASSPPGPLNRFGANVLTF. In DNA, the CDR3 is TGTGCCAGTAGTCCCCCAGGACCACTCAACCGATTTGGGGCCAACGTCCTGACTTTC. This rearrangement joins TRBV19 to TRBJ2-6; the D is unclear. CDR3 length equals 19 residues. Germline lookup yields CDR1 LNHDA and CDR2 SQIVND (reference sequence). The V end lost 5 bases, the J end lost 3 bases, and 23 bases lay between the germline ends.

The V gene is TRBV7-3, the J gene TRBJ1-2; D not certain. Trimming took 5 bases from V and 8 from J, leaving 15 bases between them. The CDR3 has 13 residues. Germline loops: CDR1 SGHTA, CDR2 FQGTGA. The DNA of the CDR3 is TGTGCCAGCAGCCTCAACCCAAACGAAGGCTACACCTTC. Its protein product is CASSLNPNEGYTF.